The subject of this entry is one T cell receptor (beta chain). V was trimmed by 6 bases and J by 5 bases, leaving 17 bases between them. The CDR3 contains 15 residues. Germline V gene lookup returns CDR1 SGHRS and CDR2 YFSETQ. These data are taken from a study of blood T cells in healthy people across ages. A J-beta primer mix and a sample-barcoded 5' primer were used in a second PCR of about 7 to 12 cycles. TCRdb processed the 5' RACE reads anew with MiXCR; each CDR3 protein has one entry. Among roughly 1.4 million distinct CDR3 sequences, around 59% were seen once, and the ten largest hold approximately 7%.

The clonotype was recovered from a young man in good health. The chain carries TRBV5-1 and TRBJ2-2; possibly TRBD1 or TRBD2 for D (5 bases each). The sample was blood. The CDR3 DNA is TGCGCCAGCACCCCGTGGGACCCGGGGACCGGGGAGCTGTTTTTT. Its protein is CASTPWDPGTGELFF.